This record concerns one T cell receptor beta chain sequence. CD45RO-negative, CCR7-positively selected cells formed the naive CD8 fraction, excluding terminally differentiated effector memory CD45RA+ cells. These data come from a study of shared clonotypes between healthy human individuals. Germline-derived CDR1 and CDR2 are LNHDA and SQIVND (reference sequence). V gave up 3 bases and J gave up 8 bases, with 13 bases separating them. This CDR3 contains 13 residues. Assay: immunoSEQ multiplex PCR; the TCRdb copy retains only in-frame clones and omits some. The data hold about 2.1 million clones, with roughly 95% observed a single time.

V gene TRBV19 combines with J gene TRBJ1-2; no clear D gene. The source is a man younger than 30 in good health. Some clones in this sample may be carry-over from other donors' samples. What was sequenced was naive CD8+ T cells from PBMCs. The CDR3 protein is CASSIGVIGGYTF. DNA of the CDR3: TGTGCCAGTAGTATTGGGGTTATCGGGGGCTACACCTTC.